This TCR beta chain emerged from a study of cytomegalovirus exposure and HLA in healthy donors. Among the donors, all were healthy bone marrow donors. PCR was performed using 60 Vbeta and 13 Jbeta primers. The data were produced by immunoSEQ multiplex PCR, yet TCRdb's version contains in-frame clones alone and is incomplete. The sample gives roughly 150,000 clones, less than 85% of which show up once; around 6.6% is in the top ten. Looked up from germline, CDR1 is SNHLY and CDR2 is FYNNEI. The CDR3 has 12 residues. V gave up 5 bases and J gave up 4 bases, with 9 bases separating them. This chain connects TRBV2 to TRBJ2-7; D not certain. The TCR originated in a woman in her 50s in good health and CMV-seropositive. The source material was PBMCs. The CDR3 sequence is CASSFDGYEQYF. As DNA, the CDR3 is TGTGCCAGCAGTTTTGACGGGTACGAGCAGTACTTC.